A single sample is the source of the 3 T cell receptor beta chains below, sequenced in a study of identical twins. TCRdb ran MiXCR on the 5' RACE reads and lists one entry per CDR3 protein. The sample carries some 240,000 distinct CDR3 sequences, over 9.5% recorded once. Specimen: memory T cells sorted from blood. These receptors originate from a man aged 50-59 years in good health.

This clonotype was seen at least ten times. J is TRBJ2-7 and V is TRBV28, with 7 bases matching TRBD2. The CDR3 extends over 15 amino acids. Looked up from germline, CDR1 is MDHEN and CDR2 is SYDVKM. V dropped 6 bases and J dropped 6; count of bases not matched to a gene: 14. The CDR3 sequence is CASSSFGGRQGEQYF. Written as DNA, the CDR3 is TGTGCCAGCAGCTCTTTCGGCGGGAGACAAGGCGAGCAGTACTTC.

This chain links TRBV7-3 with TRBJ2-1; 9 nucleotides align to TRBD1. The V segment lost 8 bases and the J segment 9 bases; nucleotides outside the gene matches: 8. The CDR3 is made up of 13 amino acids. Germline CDR1 is SGHTA and CDR2 is FQGTGA. The CDR3, as DNA: TGTGCCAGCGGGACAGGGCCGGAGGGTGAGCAGTTCTTC. Its translation: CASGTGPEGEQFF.

This clonotype has only a few counts. The chain uses TRBV25-1 and TRBJ2-2, with TRBD2 as a possible D gene (5 bases). V was trimmed by 1 base and J by 1 base, leaving 10 bases between them. Per the germline V gene, CDR1 is MGHDK and CDR2 is SYGVNS. The CDR3 has 16 residues. CDR3 nucleotides: TGTGCCAGCAGTGAATCTCAGGACTGGAACACCGGGGAGCTGTTTTTT. Translating gives CASSESQDWNTGELFF. Variable domain in full (rest from reference TRBV25-1 and TRBJ2-2): EADIYQTPRYLVIGTGKKITLECSQTMGHDKMYWYQQDPGMELHLIHYSYGVNSTEKGDLSSESTVSRIRTEHFPLTLESARPSHTSQYLCASSESQDWNTGELFFGEGSRLTVL.